One T cell receptor beta chain is described in this entry. The CDR3 totals 12 residues. Trimming pared 3 bases from V and 6 bases from J, leaving 6 bases between. The data stem from a study of blood T cell repertoires in COVID-19. Study context: The United States, Italy and Spain supplied acute and convalescent COVID-19 samples. T cells, B-cell-depleted T cells, or PBMCs supplied cDNA or gDNA.

Original analysis: Scientists estimated how many nucleated cells there were by amplifying reference gene primers. Produced via immunoSEQ multiplex PCR; TCRdb's table is partial and in-frame only. V, J and clone size are those of that table, while D and trimming were read from the DNA. The table records about 220,000 clones, about three quarters of them present only once. The source of this sequence is a woman in her 70s with acute or convalescent COVID-19. The gene calls are TRBV12-3 or TRBV12-4 and TRBJ1-5; tentative D call: TRBD1 (5 bases). Material for sequencing was peripheral blood. In nucleotides, the CDR3 is TGTGCCAGCAGTTTTCAGGGTCAGCCCCAGCATTTT. This sequence encodes CASSFQGQPQHF.